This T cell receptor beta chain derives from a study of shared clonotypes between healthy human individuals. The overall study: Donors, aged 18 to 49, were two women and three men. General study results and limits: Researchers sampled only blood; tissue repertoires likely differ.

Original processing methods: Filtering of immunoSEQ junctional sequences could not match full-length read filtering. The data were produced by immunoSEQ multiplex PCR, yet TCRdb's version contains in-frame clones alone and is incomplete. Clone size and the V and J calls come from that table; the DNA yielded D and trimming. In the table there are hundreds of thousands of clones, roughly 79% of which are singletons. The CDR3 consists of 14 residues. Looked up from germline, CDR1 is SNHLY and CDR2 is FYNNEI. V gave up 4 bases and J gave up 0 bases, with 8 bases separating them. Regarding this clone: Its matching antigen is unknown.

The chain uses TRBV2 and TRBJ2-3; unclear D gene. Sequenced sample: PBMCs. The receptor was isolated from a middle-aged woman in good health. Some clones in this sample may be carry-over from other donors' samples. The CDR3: CASSVDKSTDTQYF. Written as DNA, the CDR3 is TGTGCCAGCAGTGTAGACAAAAGCACAGATACGCAGTATTTT. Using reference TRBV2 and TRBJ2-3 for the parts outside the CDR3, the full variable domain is EPEVTQTPSHQVTQMGQEVILRCVPISNHLYFYWYRQILGQKVEFLVSFYNNEISEKSEIFDDQFSVERPDGSNFTLKIRSTKLEDSAMYFCASSVDKSTDTQYFGPGTRLTVL.